The present entry profiles one T cell receptor (beta chain) with its context. The CDR3 length is 14 residues. From germline, CDR1 is ENHRY and CDR2 SYGVKD. V gave up 4 bases and J gave up 4 bases, with 11 bases separating them. This record belongs to a study of T cells in Graves' hyperthyroidism and ophthalmopathy. Lactation, pregnancy, other autoimmune disease or uncontrolled infection led to exclusion of patients. Out of approximately 10 ml of fresh peripheral blood came the PBMCs. The investigators amplified TCR beta CDR3 regions from RNA transcripts. First-round RT-PCR targeting the TCR CDR3 was performed with the HTBI primer set. TCRdb independently ran MiXCR on the multiplex PCR reads; one entry per CDR3 protein. The table has around 720,000 distinct CDR3 sequences, approximately 40% seen once.

This TCR came from a middle-aged woman with Graves' hyperthyroidism. What was sequenced was blood. The V call is TRBV10-3, the J call TRBJ1-3, with TRBD1 as a possible D gene (5 bases). The CDR3 nucleotides read TGTGCCATCAGTGGTCAGGGTGCCGGAAACACCATATATTTT. Residues: CAISGQGAGNTIYF.